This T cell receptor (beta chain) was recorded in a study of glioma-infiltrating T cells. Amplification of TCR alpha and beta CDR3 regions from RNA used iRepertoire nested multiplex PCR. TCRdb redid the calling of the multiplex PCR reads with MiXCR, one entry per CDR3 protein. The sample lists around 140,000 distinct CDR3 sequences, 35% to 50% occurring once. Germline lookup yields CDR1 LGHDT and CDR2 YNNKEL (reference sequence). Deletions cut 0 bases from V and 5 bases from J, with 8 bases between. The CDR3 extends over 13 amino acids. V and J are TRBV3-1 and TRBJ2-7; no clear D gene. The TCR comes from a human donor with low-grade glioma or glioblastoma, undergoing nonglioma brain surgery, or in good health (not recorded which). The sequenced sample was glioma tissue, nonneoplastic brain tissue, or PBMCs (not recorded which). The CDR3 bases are TGTGCCAGCAGCCAAGACGGCGGAGACGAGCAGTACTTC. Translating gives CASSQDGGDEQYF.